A few counts support the clone carrying this TCR beta chain. Antigen: not known. The sample belongs to a study of T cells after yellow fever vaccination. Study-level results: The booster response re-showed most primary clones: approximately 97% CD4, approximately 86% CD8. One caveat is that FACS-sorted repertoires could contain abundant clonotypes contaminating from the bulk population.

One entry per CDR3 protein, called by TCRdb with MiXCR from the 5' RACE reads. The sample has some 390,000 distinct CDR3 sequences; more than 5.5% are singletons. The germline V and J ends were trimmed by 6 bases and 6 bases, with 21 bases remaining between them. Germline loops: CDR1 MNHEY, CDR2 SVGEGT. This CDR3 is 15 amino acids long. This receptor was identified in a man between 25 and 39 years old who received the YFV17D yellow fever vaccine. The sample in question was PBMCs, obtained 5 days after the yellow fever booster vaccination. The rearrangement links TRBV6-2 or TRBV6-3 to TRBJ2-7; D might be TRBD2 (5 bases). The CDR3 DNA reads TGTGCCAGCAGGCCCACTAGGTTCCTGGTAGGCGAGCAGTACTTC. It encodes CASRPTRFLVGEQYF.